This is a list of T cell receptor beta chains from one sample in a study of blood T cells in healthy people across ages. TCRdb re-derived calls from the 5' RACE reads in MiXCR, one entry per CDR3 protein. Counted here are 1.5 million to 2 million distinct CDR3 sequences, roughly 49% occurring once; the ten biggest clones make up about 2.1%. The sample comprised blood. These receptors all come from a woman in her forties in good health. CDR3s include the opening cysteine and the closing phenylalanine or tryptophan. The D gene is left open where the match is weak. Some rows have no size entry. The others give once, few or many, or a class for an expanded clone.

v_call,d_call,j_call,clone_size,cdr3_aa,cdr3_nt
TRBV12-3/TRBV12-4,-,TRBJ1-6,few,CASSLGRQGAATPLHF,TGTGCCAGCAGTTTAGGGCGGCAGGGAGCCGCAACACCCCTCCACTTT
TRBV13,-,TRBJ2-7,few,CASSHRGNHEQYF,TGTGCCAGCAGCCATCGCGGGAACCACGAGCAGTACTTC
TRBV7-2,-,TRBJ1-6,-,CASRHGGVSYNSPLHF,TGTGCCAGCAGACATGGCGGGGTTTCATATAATTCACCCCTCCACTTT
TRBV3-1,TRBD2,TRBJ2-5,few,CATRLAGLHQETQYF,TGTGCCACCCGCTTAGCGGGACTACACCAAGAGACCCAGTACTTC
TRBV7-9,TRBD2,TRBJ2-1,few,CASSPGLAGFSYNEQFF,TGTGCCAGCAGCCCCGGACTAGCGGGGTTCTCCTACAATGAGCAGTTCTTC
TRBV24-1,TRBD1,TRBJ1-2,-,CATSGTGKNYGYTF,TGTGCCACCAGCGGGACAGGGAAGAACTATGGCTACACCTTC
TRBV20-1,TRBD1,TRBJ2-7,-,CSASTGGVYEQYF,TGCAGTGCCTCGACAGGGGGAGTCTACGAGCAGTACTTC
TRBV11-1,TRBD2,TRBJ2-1,few,CASSSPKLAAIHNEQFF,TGTGCCAGCAGCTCCCCTAAACTAGCGGCTATCCACAATGAGCAGTTCTTC
TRBV12-3/TRBV12-4,-,TRBJ2-5,-,CASSTQGRQTQYF,TGTGCCAGCAGTACACAGGGTCGGCAGACCCAGTACTTC
TRBV7-2,-,TRBJ1-2,many,CASSSRDLYGYTF,TGTGCCAGCAGCTCCCGGGACCTTTATGGCTACACCTTC
TRBV12-3/TRBV12-4,TRBD1,TRBJ2-1,-,CASRGHRGTFNEQFF,TGTGCCAGCAGGGGGCACAGGGGTACATTCAATGAGCAGTTCTTC
TRBV20-1,-,TRBJ2-1,-,CSAPHAARGAQSFF,TGCAGTGCTCCCCATGCGGCCCGCGGGGCACAGTCGTTCTTC
TRBV6-5,TRBD2,TRBJ2-1,-,CASTALAGADNEQFF,TGTGCCAGCACCGCACTAGCGGGGGCCGACAATGAGCAGTTCTTC
TRBV6-5,-,TRBJ2-7,-,CASSRMGVAYEQYF,TGTGCCAGCAGTAGAATGGGGGTAGCCTACGAGCAGTACTTC
TRBV10-3,-,TRBJ1-6,-,CAISAINSPLHF,TGTGCCATCAGTGCAATTAATTCACCCCTCCACTTT
TRBV20-1,TRBD2,TRBJ2-1,once,CSARGTSGGKQFF,TGCAGTGCTAGGGGGACTAGCGGGGGGAAGCAGTTCTTC
TRBV5-1,-,TRBJ1-2,-,CASSLGDSQYGYTF,TGCGCCAGCAGCTTGGGTGACAGTCAGTATGGCTACACCTTC
TRBV6-5,-,TRBJ2-3,-,CASSPGGTDMQYF,TGTGCCAGCAGTCCCGGGGGTACAGATATGCAGTATTTT
TRBV4-2,-,TRBJ2-3,-,CASSQDGVAFATDTQYF,TGTGCCAGCAGCCAAGACGGGGTAGCGTTCGCCACAGATACGCAGTATTTT
TRBV5-6,-,TRBJ2-7,once,CVSSLGRGEQYF,TGTGTCAGCAGCTTGGGCAGGGGCGAGCAGTACTTC
TRBV7-6,-,TRBJ2-2,-,CASGLTGELFF,TGTGCCAGCGGGTTAACCGGGGAGCTGTTTTTT
TRBV20-1,-,TRBJ2-4,-,CSVRGALAKNIQYF,TGCAGTGTTCGGGGGGCTTTAGCCAAAAACATTCAGTACTTC
TRBV24-1,-,TRBJ2-1,few,CATSAYSSYYNEQFF,TGTGCCACCAGTGCTTACAGTAGTTACTACAATGAGCAGTTCTTC
TRBV28,TRBD2,TRBJ2-1,-,CASSSSGGRSYNEQFF,TGTGCCAGCAGTTCGAGCGGGGGTAGGTCCTACAATGAGCAGTTCTTC
TRBV7-2,TRBD2,TRBJ2-5,-,CASSSRITSGQETQYF,TGTGCCAGCAGCTCAAGAATAACTAGCGGACAAGAGACCCAGTACTTC
TRBV7-9,TRBD1,TRBJ2-5,few,CASSQNRGPRAETQYF,TGTGCCAGCAGCCAGAACAGGGGCCCAAGGGCAGAGACCCAGTACTTC
TRBV7-8,TRBD2,TRBJ2-3,-,CASTLVTSGGDTQYF,TGTGCCAGCACCCTTGTCACTAGCGGGGGGGATACGCAGTATTTT
TRBV24-1,-,TRBJ2-4,-,CATSDSGAVSDIQYF,TGTGCCACCAGTGATTCTGGAGCGGTTTCGGACATTCAGTACTTC
TRBV9,-,TRBJ2-4,-,CASSDENIQYF,TGTGCCAGCAGCGATGAAAACATTCAGTACTTC
TRBV20-1,-,TRBJ2-4,-,CSARGVGQKNIQYF,TGCAGTGCTAGAGGGGTCGGGCAAAAAAACATTCAGTACTTC
TRBV20-1,TRBD1,TRBJ2-1,-,CSASPKRGLQNNEQFF,TGCAGTGCAAGCCCTAAGAGGGGGCTGCAAAACAATGAGCAGTTCTTC
TRBV9,-,TRBJ2-7,-,CASSVGAKLDEQYF,TGTGCCAGCAGCGTAGGGGCAAAATTAGACGAGCAGTACTTC
TRBV14,-,TRBJ1-4,-,CASSRRSGHLDEKLFF,TGTGCCAGCAGCCGTCGTTCGGGACACCTGGATGAAAAACTGTTTTTT
TRBV28,TRBD1,TRBJ2-7,-,CASSYPDRVNHEQYF,TGTGCCAGCAGTTACCCCGACAGGGTGAACCACGAGCAGTACTTC
TRBV2,-,TRBJ1-6,-,CASSVDTNSPLHF,TGTGCCAGCAGTGTCGACACTAATTCACCCCTCCACTTT
TRBV3-1,TRBD2,TRBJ2-1,few,CASRSSGGTNEQFF,TGTGCCAGCAGGAGTAGCGGGGGGACTAATGAGCAGTTCTTC
TRBV27,-,TRBJ2-1,-,CASSLSKGGSYNEQFF,TGTGCCAGCAGTTTATCGAAGGGGGGGTCTTACAATGAGCAGTTCTTC
TRBV5-1,-,TRBJ2-6,-,CAGSLRRVMTGSGANVLTF,TGCGCCGGCAGCTTGAGGAGGGTGATGACAGGTTCTGGGGCCAACGTCCTGACTTTC
TRBV20-1,-,TRBJ2-5,few,CSQPGRETQYF,TGCAGCCAACCCGGCCGAGAGACCCAGTACTTC
TRBV5-6,TRBD1,TRBJ2-5,-,CASSSTGDVKETQYF,TGTGCCAGCAGCTCCACAGGGGACGTTAAGGAGACCCAGTACTTC
TRBV5-1,-,TRBJ2-7,-,CASSWAPNSYEQYF,TGCGCCAGCAGCTGGGCGCCCAACTCCTACGAGCAGTACTTC
TRBV29-1,-,TRBJ2-1,-,CSVEDPWTVAGEQFF,TGCAGCGTTGAAGATCCCTGGACAGTAGCAGGTGAGCAGTTCTTC
TRBV7-8,TRBD2,TRBJ2-1,-,CASSLALAGGSYNEQFF,TGTGCCAGCAGCTTAGCACTAGCGGGGGGGTCCTACAATGAGCAGTTCTTC
TRBV20-1,-,TRBJ2-5,-,CSATTGRGLAVQETQYF,TGCAGTGCGACGACAGGTCGGGGCCTGGCAGTCCAAGAGACCCAGTACTTC
TRBV9,-,TRBJ2-4,-,CASSGSGFGGLAKNIQYF,TGTGCCAGCAGCGGCTCAGGATTTGGTGGGCTAGCCAAAAACATTCAGTACTTC
TRBV6-6,-,TRBJ1-1,-,CASTQVTEVEAFF,TGTGCCAGCACCCAGGTGACAGAGGTGGAAGCTTTCTTT
TRBV5-1,-,TRBJ2-5,-,CASSLGTEGDEQYF,TGCGCCAGCAGCTTAGGAACCGAGGGGGATGAGCAGTACTTC
TRBV24-1,-,TRBJ2-2,-,CATSDRTANTGELFF,TGTGCCACCAGTGATCGTACAGCGAACACCGGGGAGCTGTTTTTT
TRBV6-4,-,TRBJ1-2,-,CASSASINPWHGYTF,TGTGCCAGCAGCGCCTCGATAAACCCCTGGCATGGCTACACCTTC
TRBV20-1,TRBD1,TRBJ1-2,few,CSASGTGSGYTF,TGCAGTGCGAGTGGGACAGGGTCGGGCTACACCTTC
TRBV20-1,-,TRBJ1-6,-,CSASSLGYNSPLHF,TGCAGTGCTAGTTCTTTAGGTTATAATTCACCCCTCCACTTT
TRBV6-1,-,TRBJ2-2,-,CASSFEGGTGELFF,TGTGCCAGCAGTTTCGAGGGGGGTACCGGGGAGCTGTTTTTT
TRBV5-6,TRBD2,TRBJ2-3,few,CASRLGLALSTDTQYF,TGTGCCAGCAGATTAGGACTAGCGCTGAGCACAGATACGCAGTATTTT
TRBV9,-,TRBJ1-2,-,CASSARTAANYGYTF,TGTGCCAGCAGCGCCAGGACGGCAGCTAACTATGGCTACACCTTC
TRBV7-9,TRBD2,TRBJ2-3,-,CASSPGTSGGNTDTQYF,TGTGCCAGCAGCCCCGGGACTAGCGGGGGGAACACAGATACGCAGTATTTT
TRBV20-1,TRBD2,TRBJ2-1,once,CSARARSSGGLSYNEQFF,TGCAGTGCTAGAGCCCGGTCTAGCGGGGGCCTCTCCTACAATGAGCAGTTCTTC
TRBV13,TRBD1,TRBJ1-5,few,CASSFGSRDRDQPQHF,TGTGCCAGCAGCTTCGGTAGCCGGGACAGGGATCAGCCCCAGCATTTT
TRBV5-1,-,TRBJ2-6,-,CASSLVPGAPSGANVLTF,TGCGCCAGCAGCTTGGTTCCAGGGGCTCCCTCTGGGGCCAACGTCCTGACTTTC
TRBV7-6,-,TRBJ2-3,-,CASSEQTGRSADTQYF,TGTGCCAGCAGCGAACAGACAGGCAGAAGCGCAGATACGCAGTATTTT
TRBV5-1,TRBD2,TRBJ2-1,-,CASSTYSGGPNEQFF,TGCGCCAGCAGCACCTATAGCGGGGGGCCGAATGAGCAGTTCTTC